The 25 T cell receptor beta chains given below trace back to one sample, sequenced in a study of blood T cell repertoires in COVID-19. The repertoire was sequenced with immunoSEQ multiplex PCR; TCRdb's copy has only in-frame clones and lacks some. Seen here are approximately 97,000 clones, about 85% observed once, and the top ten hold about 5.7%. Sequencing was done on a sample of peripheral blood. Receptors originate from a woman aged 45-59 years with COVID-19, enrolled during active disease.

This chain uses TRBV4-1 with TRBJ2-3, with D hard to call. The ends were cut back, 2 bases at V and 2 bases at J, with 8 bases in the middle. Germline-derived CDR1 and CDR2 are MGHRA and YSYEKL. CDR3 length: 14 residues. CDR3 nucleotides: TGCGCCAGCAGCCAACTACTAATCACAGATACGCAGTATTTT. This codes for CASSQLLITDTQYF.

V gene TRBV7-9 combines with J gene TRBJ2-3, with 10 bases lining up with TRBD1. Unmatched junction bases numbered 3, after V lost 1 base and J lost 2 bases. Germline CDR1 SEHNR, CDR2 FQNEAQ (reference sequence). CDR3 length equals 16 residues. CDR3 residues: CASSLVGTGDTDTQYF. For the CDR3, the DNA is TGTGCCAGCAGCTTAGTAGGGACAGGGGACACAGATACGCAGTATTTT.

The chain joins TRBV5-6 to TRBJ2-7; 9 bases align to TRBD1. In germline, CDR1 is SGHDT, CDR2 YYEEEE. The CDR3 consists of 15 residues. V trimming: 3 bases; J trimming: 8 bases; junction bases outside the gene matches: 12. The CDR3 is CASSSTGTGPPQQYF. CDR3 coding DNA: TGTGCCAGCAGCTCAACCGGGACAGGGCCCCCCCAGCAGTACTTC. The whole variable domain, remainder taken from reference TRBV5-6 and TRBJ2-7, is DAGVTQSPTHLIKTRGQQVTLRCSPKSGHDTVSWYQQALGQGPQFIFQYYEEEERQRGNFPDRFSGHQFPNYSSELNVNALLLGDSALYLCASSSTGTGPPQQYFGPGTRLTVT.

The V and J genes are TRBV9 and TRBJ2-4, with 9 nucleotides matching TRBD1. V was pared by 3 bases and J by 9 bases, with 10 bases of the junction left unmatched. Per germline, CDR1 SGDLS and CDR2 YYNGEE. The CDR3 loop spans 15 amino acids. The CDR3 reads CASSAQTGGVVIQYF. Written as DNA, the CDR3 is TGTGCCAGCAGCGCCCAGACAGGGGGGGTTGTCATTCAGTACTTC.

The V gene is TRBV10-1, the J gene TRBJ2-1; 9 bases are a match to TRBD2. Germline V CDR1 and CDR2: WNHNN, SYGVQD (reference sequence). The CDR3 totals 16 residues. J was trimmed by 8 bases and V by 3 bases; bases with no gene match: 11. CDR3 amino acids: CASSEIAGGATHEQFF. The CDR3 coding sequence is TGCGCCAGCAGTGAAATTGCGGGGGGGGCTACCCATGAGCAGTTCTTC.

The chain links TRBV11-3 to TRBJ2-3; 9 positions agree with TRBD1. Germline loops: CDR1 SGHNT, CDR2 YENEEA. The CDR3 is made up of 15 amino acids. J was trimmed by 4 bases and V by 5 bases; bases with no gene match: 7. The CDR3 bases are TGTGCCAGCAGCGCGCCGGGACAGGGATCAGATACGCAGTATTTT. Protein product: CASSAPGQGSDTQYF.

The genes are TRBV5-3 and TRBJ2-1, with no clear D. TRBV5-3 is an ORF; its function is uncertain. This CDR3 region has 13 residues. The germline V and J ends were trimmed by 3 bases and 2 bases, with 6 bases remaining between them. The CDR3 reads CARSSPPYNEQFF. The CDR3 DNA sequence: TGTGCCAGAAGCTCCCCTCCCTACAATGAGCAGTTCTTC.

The CDR3 coding sequence is TGTGCCAGCAGCGCTCCTCGGACAGCAATTAATGGCTACACCTTC. Translating it yields CASSAPRTAINGYTF. The chain joins TRBV11-2 to TRBJ1-2; a possible D gene is TRBD1 (6 bases). Germline V gene lookup returns CDR1 SGHAT and CDR2 FQNNGV. The CDR3 runs to 15 residues. Trimming removed 5 bases from V and 6 bases from J, with 19 bases in between.

J is TRBJ2-3 and V is TRBV30; 10 positions match TRBD2. Trimming at V came to 5 bases and at J to 3 bases, leaving 2 bases not matched to a gene. The CDR3 is 13 amino acids. CDR1 is GTSNPN and CDR2 is SVGIG in the germline V gene (reference sequence). The CDR3 is CAWASGGTDTQYF. The CDR3, as DNA: TGTGCCTGGGCTAGCGGGGGAACAGATACGCAGTATTTT.

V is TRBV7-9 and J is TRBJ2-1; TRBD2 matches 13 bases. This CDR3 contains 16 residues. The germline CDR1 and CDR2 sequences are SEHNR and FQNEAQ (reference sequence). Unmatched junction bases numbered 4, after V lost 4 bases and J lost 4 bases. The CDR3 coding sequence is TGTGCCAGCAGCTCCCTGACTAGCGGGGGGTACAATGAGCAGTTCTTC. It translates to CASSSLTSGGYNEQFF.

The V call is TRBV10-3, the J call TRBJ2-2, with D maybe TRBD2 (5 bases). Germline CDR1 ENHRY, CDR2 SYGVKD. Trimming shortened V by 10 bases and J by 3 bases, and 15 bases separated the two germline ends. CDR3 size: 14 residues. The CDR3 bases are TGTGCCACCCAGATAGCGCAGGACACCGGGGAGCTGTTTTTT. This encodes CATQIAQDTGELFF.

This chain links TRBV21-1 with TRBJ2-3; whether TRBD2, the table's D call, matches the DNA was not checked. TRBV21-1 is labeled a pseudogene. The CDR3 is made up of 19 amino acids. The CDR3 here is CASSWMTSGGAWKTDTQYF. The CDR3 nucleotides are TGTGCCAGCAGCTGGATGACTAGCGGGGGGGCTTGGAAGACAGATACGCAGTATTTT.

The genes are TRBV5-4 and TRBJ1-1; 9 nucleotides agree with TRBD1. CDR1 SGHNT and CDR2 YYREEE come from the germline V gene (reference sequence). V dropped 3 bases and J dropped 5; count of bases not matched to a gene: 5. There are 14 residues in the CDR3. The CDR3 nucleotides are TGTGCCAGCAGCTGGGACAGGGAAACAACTGAAGCTTTCTTT. Protein product: CASSWDRETTEAFF.

V and J are TRBV7-9 and TRBJ2-7; the D gene is possibly TRBD2 (6 bases). V was pared by 1 base and J by 3 bases, with 13 bases between. Germline V gene lookup returns CDR1 SEHNR and CDR2 FQNEAQ (reference sequence). The CDR3 has 15 residues. The CDR3 protein is CASSLEAGDLYEQYF. Written as DNA, the CDR3 is TGTGCCAGCAGCTTAGAAGCGGGTGACCTCTACGAGCAGTACTTC.

J is TRBJ2-7 and V is TRBV6-1; 9 bases match TRBD1. CDR1 and CDR2 from the germline V gene are MNHNS and SASEGT. Germline trimming cut 2 bases from V and 3 bases from J; bases unmatched to any gene: 5. This CDR3 region has 15 residues. The CDR3 is CASSESGTGHYEQYF. CDR3 in DNA: TGTGCCAGCAGTGAATCCGGGACAGGGCACTACGAGCAGTACTTC.

This chain uses TRBV30 with TRBJ2-7; D remains ambiguous. The length of the CDR3 is 13 residues. Germline values: CDR1 GTSNPN, CDR2 SVGIG (reference sequence). V was pared by 3 bases and J by 2 bases, with 11 bases between. CDR3 amino acids: CAWSGFVTYEQYF. CDR3 sequence (DNA): TGTGCCTGGAGCGGTTTTGTGACCTACGAGCAGTACTTC. Together with reference TRBV30 and TRBJ2-7, the CDR3 gives the full variable domain: SQTIHQWPATLVQPVGSPLSLECTVEGTSNPNLYWYRQAAGRGLQLLFYSVGIGQISSEVPQNLSASRPQDRQFILSSKKLLLSDSGFYLCAWSGFVTYEQYFGPGTRLTVT.

The chain recombines TRBV6-1 with TRBJ1-2; perhaps TRBD1 as D (5 bases). The V and J ends lost 1 base and 4 bases respectively, with 10 bases between them. CDR1 is MNHNS, CDR2 SASEGT, per germline. There are 14 residues in the CDR3. The chain's CDR3 is CASSEVRGGYGYTF. The CDR3 nucleotides are TGTGCCAGCAGTGAAGTGCGGGGCGGCTATGGCTACACCTTC.

This clone was seen only a few times. This chain joins TRBV4-1 and TRBJ1-1, with D perhaps TRBD1 (5 bases). This CDR3 comprises 15 residues. V gave up 1 base and J gave up 1 base, with 10 bases separating them. Germline values: CDR1 MGHRA, CDR2 YSYEKL. CDR3 sequence reads: CASSQAGYGNTEAFF. CDR3 coding DNA: TGCGCCAGCAGCCAAGCAGGGTACGGGAACACTGAAGCTTTCTTT.

CDR3 nucleotides: TGTGCCAGCATTCGAACTAGCGGGGGGGTTTTACAAGAGACCCAGTACTTC. It specifies CASIRTSGGVLQETQYF. The chain has TRBV2 and TRBJ2-5; 13 bases map to TRBD2. The CDR3 is 17 residues long. CDR1 is SNHLY, CDR2 FYNNEI, per germline. After removal of 7 bases from V and 2 bases from J, the junction contained 10 bases not matched to a gene.

The chain recombines TRBV27 with TRBJ2-3, with 8 bases fitting TRBD1. Per germline, CDR1 MNHEY and CDR2 SMNVEV (reference sequence). V shed 4 bases and J 4 bases; nucleotides not matched to a gene: 4. This CDR3 has 14 amino acids. CDR3 region: CASSWDRLADTQYF. CDR3 nucleotides: TGTGCCAGCAGTTGGGACAGGCTGGCAGATACGCAGTATTTT.

The V and J genes are TRBV27 and TRBJ2-1; the match to TRBD2 covers 11 bases. V dropped 4 bases and J dropped 7; count of bases not matched to a gene: 12. The CDR3 runs to 17 residues. CDR1 is MNHEY, CDR2 SMNVEV, per germline (reference sequence). The chain's CDR3 is CASSSPASGGFENEQFF. The CDR3 DNA follows: TGTGCCAGCAGTTCCCCGGCTAGCGGGGGGTTTGAAAATGAGCAGTTCTTC.

The chain combines TRBV7-9 with TRBJ1-3, with D hard to call. Germline V gene lookup returns CDR1 SEHNR and CDR2 FQNEAQ (reference sequence). Deletions cut 1 base from V and 0 bases from J, with 7 bases between. The CDR3 runs 15 residues. CDR3 coding DNA: TGTGCCAGCAGCTTAGGGAGGAACTCTGGAAACACCATATATTTT. Protein: CASSLGRNSGNTIYF.

Note on this clone: Different DNA sequences within this sample yield the same CDR3. The chain employs TRBV19 and TRBJ1-2; 8 bases align to TRBD1. The CDR3 length is 14 residues. CDR1 is LNHDA and CDR2 is SQIVND in the germline V gene (reference sequence). Germline trimming cut 4 bases from V and 1 base from J; bases unmatched to any gene: 2. The DNA of the CDR3 is TGTGCCAGTAGTACCGGACAGGGTAACTATGGCTACACCTTC. It codes for CASSTGQGNYGYTF. Variable domain in full (rest from reference TRBV19 and TRBJ1-2): DGGITQSPKYLFRKEGQNVTLSCEQNLNHDAMYWYRQDPGQGLRLIYYSQIVNDFQKGDIAEGYSVSREKKESFPLTVTSAQKNPTAFYLCASSTGQGNYGYTFGSGTRLTVV.

This clone is a singleton in its sample. This chain uses TRBV30 with TRBJ2-7; 9 bases align to TRBD1. The CDR3 is 14 amino acids. Per germline, CDR1 GTSNPN and CDR2 SVGIG (reference sequence). Trimming at V came to 5 bases and at J to 6 bases, leaving 11 bases not matched to a gene. The CDR3 sequence is CAWQGQGLSGEQYF. DNA of the CDR3: TGTGCCTGGCAGGGACAGGGTCTCTCTGGCGAGCAGTACTTC.

CDR3 in amino acids: CASSSGQLYTEAFF. The CDR3 nucleotides are TGCGCCAGCAGCTCCGGACAGTTATACACTGAAGCTTTCTTT. The rearrangement uses TRBV5-1 and TRBJ1-1; weak D call: TRBD1 (6 bases). Trimming took off 3 bases at V and 3 bases at J, with 12 bases between the two ends. The length of the CDR3 is 14 residues. The V gene's germline CDR1 is SGHRS and CDR2 YFSETQ.